Listed below are T cell receptor beta chains from one sample, sequenced in a study of T-cell memory formation after mild COVID-19. TCRdb recomputed calls from the 5' RACE reads with MiXCR, one row per CDR3 protein. Here the sample spans roughly 370,000 distinct CDR3 sequences, around a sixth being singletons. Sequenced input: PBMCs or a T cell subset sorted from them (not recorded which). Source of these receptors: a young man who had mild COVID-19 (a few samples of this study predate the infection). Cell type and time point are not known. The CDR3 runs from the conserved cysteine through the conserved F or W. The D gene is left open where the match is weak. Some rows have no size entry. The others give once, few or many, or a class for an expanded clone.

d_gene: NA; j_gene: TRBJ1-4; len: 16; abundance: few; v_gene: TRBV5-1; CDR3nt: TGCGCCAGCAGCTTGGGACCCGCTTCGTCTAATGAAAAACTGTTTTTT; CDR3aa: CASSLGPASSNEKLFF
d_gene: TRBD2; j_gene: TRBJ2-5; len: 16; abundance: NA; v_gene: TRBV5-1; CDR3nt: TGCGCCAGCAGCTTGAGGCCTAGCGGGGGACAAGAGACCCAGTACTTC; CDR3aa: CASSLRPSGGQETQYF
d_gene: NA; j_gene: TRBJ2-3; len: 15; abundance: NA; v_gene: TRBV5-1; CDR3nt: TGCGCCAGCAGCTTGTCGGAAGGGGCTAGAGCTACGCAGTATTTT; CDR3aa: CASSLSEGARATQYF
d_gene: TRBD1; j_gene: TRBJ1-2; len: 13; abundance: many; v_gene: TRBV7-3; CDR3nt: TGTGCCAGCAGCACCGGGACAGGGGGCGGCTACACCTTC; CDR3aa: CASSTGTGGGYTF
d_gene: TRBD1; j_gene: TRBJ1-6; len: 16; abundance: NA; v_gene: TRBV11-2; CDR3nt: TGTGCCAGCAGGGATACCGGGACAGGGGTTCACTCACCCCTCCACTTT; CDR3aa: CASRDTGTGVHSPLHF
d_gene: NA; j_gene: TRBJ2-3; len: 15; abundance: few; v_gene: TRBV2; CDR3nt: TGTGCCAGCAGTACGGAAACTCCCCTCACAGATACGCAGTATTTT; CDR3aa: CASSTETPLTDTQYF
d_gene: NA; j_gene: TRBJ2-4; len: 18; abundance: few; v_gene: TRBV6-2/TRBV6-3; CDR3nt: TGTGCCAGCAGTTCGGGACGGGACTTTCAACTAGCCAAAAACATTCAGTACTTC; CDR3aa: CASSSGRDFQLAKNIQYF
d_gene: NA; j_gene: TRBJ2-7; len: 15; abundance: NA; v_gene: TRBV4-2; CDR3nt: TGTGCCAGCACCCCCCTGGCGGGACAGAACTACGAGCAGTACTTC; CDR3aa: CASTPLAGQNYEQYF
d_gene: NA; j_gene: TRBJ1-2; len: 14; abundance: few; v_gene: TRBV20-1; CDR3nt: TGCAGTACCGATGTGGTGACAGGCAACTATGGCTACACCTTC; CDR3aa: CSTDVVTGNYGYTF
d_gene: NA; j_gene: TRBJ2-7; len: 12; abundance: few; v_gene: TRBV20-1; CDR3nt: TGCAGTGCCACAAAACGTGGGGAAGAGCAGTACTTC; CDR3aa: CSATKRGEEQYF
d_gene: NA; j_gene: TRBJ2-1; len: 17; abundance: many; v_gene: TRBV4-1; CDR3nt: TGCGCCAGCAGCCAAGGTCCGCCGGAGAGCTCCTACAATGAGCAGTTCTTC; CDR3aa: CASSQGPPESSYNEQFF
d_gene: NA; j_gene: TRBJ2-3; len: 12; abundance: NA; v_gene: TRBV21-1; CDR3nt: TGTGCCAGCAGCAAAGCGGGAGATACGCAGTATTTT; CDR3aa: CASSKAGDTQYF
d_gene: NA; j_gene: TRBJ2-3; len: 15; abundance: few; v_gene: TRBV5-1; CDR3nt: TGCGCCAGCAGCTTGGGGCAGCTTGCACCAGATACGCAGTATTTT; CDR3aa: CASSLGQLAPDTQYF
d_gene: NA; j_gene: TRBJ1-6; len: 13; abundance: many; v_gene: TRBV7-6; CDR3nt: TGTGCCAGCAGGGTAGCGAAAAACTCACCCCTCCACTTT; CDR3aa: CASRVAKNSPLHF
d_gene: TRBD1; j_gene: TRBJ1-1; len: 14; abundance: many; v_gene: TRBV28; CDR3nt: TGTGCCAGCACCCCGACAGGGGCGGACACTGAAGCTTTCTTT; CDR3aa: CASTPTGADTEAFF
d_gene: NA; j_gene: TRBJ1-2; len: 13; abundance: few; v_gene: TRBV5-1; CDR3nt: TGCGCCAGCAGCTTGGGGTTAGCCTATGGCTACACCTTC; CDR3aa: CASSLGLAYGYTF
d_gene: NA; j_gene: TRBJ2-5; len: 16; abundance: few; v_gene: TRBV5-1; CDR3nt: TGCGCCAGCAGCTCCGTACTGGGGGCAGTCCAAGAGACCCAGTACTTC; CDR3aa: CASSSVLGAVQETQYF
d_gene: TRBD2; j_gene: TRBJ2-5; len: 14; abundance: NA; v_gene: TRBV7-2; CDR3nt: TGTGCCAGCAGCCCCCCGGGCGGGGGGGGGACCCAGTACTTC; CDR3aa: CASSPPGGGGTQYF
d_gene: NA; j_gene: TRBJ1-1; len: 13; abundance: NA; v_gene: TRBV18; CDR3nt: TGTGCCAGCTCACCCGCGGGGGGCACTGAAGCTTTCTTT; CDR3aa: CASSPAGGTEAFF
d_gene: NA; j_gene: TRBJ2-3; len: 15; abundance: few; v_gene: TRBV14; CDR3nt: TGTGCCAGCAGCCCGGCTAGGAAGGGCACAGATACGCAGTATTTT; CDR3aa: CASSPARKGTDTQYF
d_gene: NA; j_gene: TRBJ1-6; len: 12; abundance: NA; v_gene: TRBV4-2; CDR3nt: TGTGCCAGCAGCCCGTTTAATTCACCCCTCCACTTT; CDR3aa: CASSPFNSPLHF
d_gene: NA; j_gene: TRBJ2-7; len: 14; abundance: NA; v_gene: TRBV6-1; CDR3nt: TGTGCCAGCAGACCTTCCGAGACTAGGGACGAGCAGTACTTC; CDR3aa: CASRPSETRDEQYF
d_gene: NA; j_gene: TRBJ1-4; len: 15; abundance: few; v_gene: TRBV5-1; CDR3nt: TGCGCCAGCAGCTTGGCTGGAATAACTAATGAAAAACTGTTTTTT; CDR3aa: CASSLAGITNEKLFF
d_gene: NA; j_gene: TRBJ2-1; len: 14; abundance: few; v_gene: TRBV3-1; CDR3nt: TGTGCCAGCAGCCACATAAGGACACACAATGAGCAGTTCTTC; CDR3aa: CASSHIRTHNEQFF
d_gene: NA; j_gene: TRBJ1-1; len: 16; abundance: NA; v_gene: TRBV5-1; CDR3nt: TGCGCCAGCAGCGCTACCCGGGACACCACGGGCACTGAAGCTTTCTTT; CDR3aa: CASSATRDTTGTEAFF
d_gene: TRBD1; j_gene: TRBJ2-3; len: 16; abundance: NA; v_gene: TRBV7-8; CDR3nt: TGTGCCAGCAGCTTAGAGGGACAGGGACTTTCAGATACGCAGTATTTT; CDR3aa: CASSLEGQGLSDTQYF
d_gene: TRBD1; j_gene: TRBJ2-5; len: 15; abundance: few; v_gene: TRBV20-1; CDR3nt: TGCAGTGCCAACGAGAGAGGGACAGAGCAAGAGACCCAGTACTTC; CDR3aa: CSANERGTEQETQYF
d_gene: NA; j_gene: TRBJ1-2; len: 15; abundance: NA; v_gene: TRBV6-5; CDR3nt: TGTGCCAGCAGCCCCGGCACAACGCCTAACTATGGCTACACCTTC; CDR3aa: CASSPGTTPNYGYTF